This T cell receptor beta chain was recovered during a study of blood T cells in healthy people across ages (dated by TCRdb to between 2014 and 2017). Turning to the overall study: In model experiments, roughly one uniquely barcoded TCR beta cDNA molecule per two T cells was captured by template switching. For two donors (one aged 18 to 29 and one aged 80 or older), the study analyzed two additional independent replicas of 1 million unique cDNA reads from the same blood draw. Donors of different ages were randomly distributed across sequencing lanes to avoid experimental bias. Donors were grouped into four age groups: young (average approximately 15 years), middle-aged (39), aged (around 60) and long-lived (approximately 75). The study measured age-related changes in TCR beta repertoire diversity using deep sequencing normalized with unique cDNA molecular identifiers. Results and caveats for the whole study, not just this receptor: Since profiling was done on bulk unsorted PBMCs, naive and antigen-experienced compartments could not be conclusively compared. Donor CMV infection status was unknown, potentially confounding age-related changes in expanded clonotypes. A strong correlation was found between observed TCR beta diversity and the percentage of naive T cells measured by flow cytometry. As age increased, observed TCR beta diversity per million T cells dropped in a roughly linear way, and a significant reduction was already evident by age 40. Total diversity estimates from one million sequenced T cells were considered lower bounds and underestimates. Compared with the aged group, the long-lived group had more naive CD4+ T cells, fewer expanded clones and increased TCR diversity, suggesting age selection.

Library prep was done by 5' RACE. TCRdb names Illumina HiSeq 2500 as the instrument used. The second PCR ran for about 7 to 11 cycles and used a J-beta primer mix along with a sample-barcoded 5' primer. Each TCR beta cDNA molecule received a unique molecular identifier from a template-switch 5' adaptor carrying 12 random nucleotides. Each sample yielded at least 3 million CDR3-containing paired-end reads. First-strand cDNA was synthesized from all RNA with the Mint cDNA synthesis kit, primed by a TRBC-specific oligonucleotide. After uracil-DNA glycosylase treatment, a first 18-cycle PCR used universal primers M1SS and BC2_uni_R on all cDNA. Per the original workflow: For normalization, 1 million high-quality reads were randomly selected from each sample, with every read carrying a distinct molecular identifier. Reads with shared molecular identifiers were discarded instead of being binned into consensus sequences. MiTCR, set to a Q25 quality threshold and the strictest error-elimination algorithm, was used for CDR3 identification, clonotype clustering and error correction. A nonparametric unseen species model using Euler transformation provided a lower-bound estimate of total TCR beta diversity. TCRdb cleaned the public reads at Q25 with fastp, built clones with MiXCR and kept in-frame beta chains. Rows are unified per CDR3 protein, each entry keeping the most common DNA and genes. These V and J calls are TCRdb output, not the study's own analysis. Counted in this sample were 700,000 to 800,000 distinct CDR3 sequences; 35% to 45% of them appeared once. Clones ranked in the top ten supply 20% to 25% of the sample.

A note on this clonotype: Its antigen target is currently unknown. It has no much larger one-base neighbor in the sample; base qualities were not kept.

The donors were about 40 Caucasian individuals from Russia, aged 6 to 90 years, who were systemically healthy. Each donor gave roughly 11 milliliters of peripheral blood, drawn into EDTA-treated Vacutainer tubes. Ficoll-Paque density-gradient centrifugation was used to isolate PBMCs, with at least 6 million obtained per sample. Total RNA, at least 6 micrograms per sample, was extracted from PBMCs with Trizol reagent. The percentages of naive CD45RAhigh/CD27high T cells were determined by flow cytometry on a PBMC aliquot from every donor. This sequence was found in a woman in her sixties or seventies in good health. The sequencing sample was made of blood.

DNA sequence: TGTGCCAGCAGCTTGGGAGACAGAACCCCGTGGTATTTT. It encodes CASSLGDRTPWYF. The chain is encoded by TRBV7-2 joined to TRBJ2-3; the D element might be TRBD1 or TRBD2, as each aligns at 5 bases. Deletion took 3 bases off V and 14 bases off J, with a span of 18 bases between the germline ends. The germline V gene supplies CDR1 SGHTA and CDR2 FQGNSA. Measured from the cysteine to the phenylalanine, the CDR3 is 13 residues long. Only the CDR3 DNA is retained, 39 bases long and in frame from the first base.